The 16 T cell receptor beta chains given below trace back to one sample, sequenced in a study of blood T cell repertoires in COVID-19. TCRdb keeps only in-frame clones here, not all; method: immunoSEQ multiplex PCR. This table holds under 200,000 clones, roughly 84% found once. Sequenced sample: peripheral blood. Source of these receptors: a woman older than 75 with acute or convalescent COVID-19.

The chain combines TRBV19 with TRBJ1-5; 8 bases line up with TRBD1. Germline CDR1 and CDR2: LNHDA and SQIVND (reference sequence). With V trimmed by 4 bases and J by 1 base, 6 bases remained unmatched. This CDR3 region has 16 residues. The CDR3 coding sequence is TGTGCCAGTAGTACCGGACAGGGAGGAAGCAATCAGCCCCAGCATTTT. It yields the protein CASSTGQGGSNQPQHF.

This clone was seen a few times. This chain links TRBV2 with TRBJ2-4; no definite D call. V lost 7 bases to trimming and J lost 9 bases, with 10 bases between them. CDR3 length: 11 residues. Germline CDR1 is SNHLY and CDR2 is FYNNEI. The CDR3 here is CASNLESIQYF. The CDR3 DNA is TGTGCCAGCAACCTAGAAAGCATTCAGTACTTC.

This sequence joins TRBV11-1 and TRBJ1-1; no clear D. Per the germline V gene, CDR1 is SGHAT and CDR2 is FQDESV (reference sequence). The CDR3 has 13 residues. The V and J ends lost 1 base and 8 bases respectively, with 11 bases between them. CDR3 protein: CASSLDPSPEAFF. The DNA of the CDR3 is TGTGCCAGCAGCTTAGACCCCAGTCCCGAAGCTTTCTTT.

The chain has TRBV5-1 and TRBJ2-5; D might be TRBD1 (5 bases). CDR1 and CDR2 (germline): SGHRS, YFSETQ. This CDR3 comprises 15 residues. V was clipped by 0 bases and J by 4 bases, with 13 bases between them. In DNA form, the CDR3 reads TGCGCCAGCAGCTTGGACAGGACACTCCGAGAGACCCAGTACTTC. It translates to CASSLDRTLRETQYF.

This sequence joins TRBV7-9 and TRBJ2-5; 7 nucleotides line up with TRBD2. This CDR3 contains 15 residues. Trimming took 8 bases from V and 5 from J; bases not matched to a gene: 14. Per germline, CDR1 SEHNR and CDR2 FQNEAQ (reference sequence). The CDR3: CASGPLQRGDETQYF. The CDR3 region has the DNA TGTGCCAGCGGACCACTGCAGCGGGGTGATGAGACCCAGTACTTC. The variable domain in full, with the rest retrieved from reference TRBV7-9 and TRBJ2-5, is DTGVSQNPRHKITKRGQNVTFRCDPISEHNRLYWYRQTLGQGPEFLTYFQNEAQLEKSRLLSDRFSAERPKGSFSTLEIQRTEQGDSAMYLCASGPLQRGDETQYFGPGTRLLVL.

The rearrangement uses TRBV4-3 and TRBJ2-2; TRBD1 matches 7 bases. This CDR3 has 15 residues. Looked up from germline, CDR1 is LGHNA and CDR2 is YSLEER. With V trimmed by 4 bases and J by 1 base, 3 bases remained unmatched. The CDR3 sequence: CASSLTGVNTGELFF. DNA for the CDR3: TGCGCCAGCAGCCTAACAGGGGTGAACACCGGGGAGCTGTTTTTT.

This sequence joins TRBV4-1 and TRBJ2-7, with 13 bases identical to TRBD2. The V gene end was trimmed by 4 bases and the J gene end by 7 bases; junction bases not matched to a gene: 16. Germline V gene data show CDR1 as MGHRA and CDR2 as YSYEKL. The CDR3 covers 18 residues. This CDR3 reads CASSPGLAGERRLWEQYF. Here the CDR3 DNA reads TGCGCCAGCAGCCCCGGACTAGCGGGAGAACGACGCCTGTGGGAGCAGTACTTC.

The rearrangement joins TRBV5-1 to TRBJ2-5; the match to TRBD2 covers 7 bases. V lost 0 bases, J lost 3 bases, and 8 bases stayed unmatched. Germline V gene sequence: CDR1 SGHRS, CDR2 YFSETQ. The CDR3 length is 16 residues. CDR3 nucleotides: TGCGCCAGCAGCTTGGGGACGGCTAGCGGAGAAGAGACCCAGTACTTC. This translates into CASSLGTASGEETQYF.

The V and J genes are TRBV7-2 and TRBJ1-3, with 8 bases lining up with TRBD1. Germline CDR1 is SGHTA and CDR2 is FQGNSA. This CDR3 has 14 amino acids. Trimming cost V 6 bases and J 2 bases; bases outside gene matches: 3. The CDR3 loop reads CASRGQVAGNTIYF. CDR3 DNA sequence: TGTGCCAGCAGGGGACAGGTAGCTGGAAACACCATATATTTT. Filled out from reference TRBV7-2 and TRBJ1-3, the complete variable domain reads GAGVSQSPSNKVTEKGKDVELRCDPISGHTALYWYRQSLGQGLEFLIYFQGNSAPDKSGLPSDRFSAERTGGSVSTLTIQRTQQEDSAVYLCASRGQVAGNTIYFGEGSWLTVV.

The CDR3, as DNA: TGTGCCAGCAGCTTAGCGGCAGGGGTAGAGACCCAGTACTTC. It codes for CASSLAAGVETQYF. This chain joins TRBV7-9 and TRBJ2-5; D is perhaps TRBD1 (6 bases). The CDR3 is 14 amino acids. Per germline, CDR1 SEHNR and CDR2 FQNEAQ (reference sequence). V lost 0 bases and J 4 bases, leaving 9 bases between the germline ends. The full variable domain, completed using reference TRBV7-9 and TRBJ2-5, is DTGVSQNPRHKITKRGQNVTFRCDPISEHNRLYWYRQTLGQGPEFLTYFQNEAQLEKSRLLSDRFSAERPKGSFSTLEIQRTEQGDSAMYLCASSLAAGVETQYFGPGTRLLVL.

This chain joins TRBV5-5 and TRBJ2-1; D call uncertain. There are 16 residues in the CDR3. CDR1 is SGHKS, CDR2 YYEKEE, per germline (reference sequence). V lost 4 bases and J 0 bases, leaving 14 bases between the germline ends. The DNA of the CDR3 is TGTGCCAGCAGCCCCGGTCCCTTGAGCTCCTACAATGAGCAGTTCTTC. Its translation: CASSPGPLSSYNEQFF.

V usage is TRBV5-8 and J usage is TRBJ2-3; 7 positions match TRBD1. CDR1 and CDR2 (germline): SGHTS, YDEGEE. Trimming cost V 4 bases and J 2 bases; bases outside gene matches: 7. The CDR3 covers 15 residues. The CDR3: CASSRGQPPTDTQYF. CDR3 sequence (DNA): TGTGCCAGCAGCCGGGGACAGCCGCCCACAGATACGCAGTATTTT. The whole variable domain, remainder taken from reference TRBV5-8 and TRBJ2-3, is EAGVTQSPTHLIKTRGQQATLRCSPISGHTSVYWYQQALGLGLQFLLWYDEGEERNRGNFPPRFSGRQFPNYSSELNVNALELEDSALYLCASSRGQPPTDTQYFGPGTRLTVL.

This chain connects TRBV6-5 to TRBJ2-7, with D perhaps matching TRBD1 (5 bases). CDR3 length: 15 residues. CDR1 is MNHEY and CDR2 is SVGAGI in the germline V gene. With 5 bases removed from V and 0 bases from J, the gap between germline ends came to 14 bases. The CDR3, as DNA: TGTGCCAGCAGTCCGACAGCAATCAGCTCCTACGAGCAGTACTTC. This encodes CASSPTAISSYEQYF.

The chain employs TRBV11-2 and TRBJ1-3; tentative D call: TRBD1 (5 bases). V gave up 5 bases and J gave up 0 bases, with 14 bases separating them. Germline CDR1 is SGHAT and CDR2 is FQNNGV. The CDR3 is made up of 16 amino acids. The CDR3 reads CASSRRDGLSGNTIYF. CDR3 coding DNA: TGTGCCAGCAGCCGGAGGGACGGCCTCTCTGGAAACACCATATATTTT.

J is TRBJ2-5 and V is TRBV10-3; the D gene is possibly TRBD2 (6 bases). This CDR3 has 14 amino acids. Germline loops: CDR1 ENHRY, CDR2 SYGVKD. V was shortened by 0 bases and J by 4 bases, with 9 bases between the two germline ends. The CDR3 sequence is CAISESRGGETQYF. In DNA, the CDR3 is TGTGCCATCAGTGAGTCGAGGGGAGGAGAGACCCAGTACTTC.

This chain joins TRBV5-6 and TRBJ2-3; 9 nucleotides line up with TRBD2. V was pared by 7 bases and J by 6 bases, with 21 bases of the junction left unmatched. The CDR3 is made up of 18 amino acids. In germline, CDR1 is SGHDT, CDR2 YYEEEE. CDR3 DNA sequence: TGTGCCAGCCAGACGGTGGGGGGGCTAGCGGGAACTCGGGATACGCAGTATTTT. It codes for CASQTVGGLAGTRDTQYF.